The entry below gives a single T cell receptor (beta chain) sequence along with its context. The antigen is unknown. The source of the sample is a study of a mutant IDH1 vaccine in newly diagnosed glioma. Whole-study context: Patients arrived already treated with radiotherapy, temozolomide, or both, most having had both.

Profiled with immunoSEQ multiplex PCR; TCRdb holds only in-frame clones, not every one. Here the sample spans roughly 51,000 clones, 79% being singletons. The CDR3 consists of 16 residues. Germline loops: CDR1 MGHRA, CDR2 YSYEKL. The junction had 9 bases not matched to a gene; V was cut back by 0 bases and J by 8 bases. Time point given: week 35, safety follow-up. The content of each vaccine dose was 300 ug of mutant IDH1 20-mer peptide, and topical imiquimod accompanied it. All eight of the vaccinations patients received fell in weeks 1, 3, 5, 7, 11, 15, 19 and 23. The astrocytomas were IDH1-mutant, ATRX-negative, and WHO grade 3 or 4. Regarding the study as a whole: The occurrence of vaccine-induced immune responses was seen in over 85% of patients.

The receptor was isolated from a man aged 40-49 years with glioma. The source was PBMCs, collected from a glioma patient whose treatment included an IDH1 peptide vaccine. V is TRBV4-1 and J is TRBJ2-1; TRBD2 agrees at 8 bases. The CDR3 nucleotides are TGCGCCAGCAGCCAAGATAACGGGGGGGCCAAGGATGAGCAGTTCTTC. This encodes CASSQDNGGAKDEQFF.